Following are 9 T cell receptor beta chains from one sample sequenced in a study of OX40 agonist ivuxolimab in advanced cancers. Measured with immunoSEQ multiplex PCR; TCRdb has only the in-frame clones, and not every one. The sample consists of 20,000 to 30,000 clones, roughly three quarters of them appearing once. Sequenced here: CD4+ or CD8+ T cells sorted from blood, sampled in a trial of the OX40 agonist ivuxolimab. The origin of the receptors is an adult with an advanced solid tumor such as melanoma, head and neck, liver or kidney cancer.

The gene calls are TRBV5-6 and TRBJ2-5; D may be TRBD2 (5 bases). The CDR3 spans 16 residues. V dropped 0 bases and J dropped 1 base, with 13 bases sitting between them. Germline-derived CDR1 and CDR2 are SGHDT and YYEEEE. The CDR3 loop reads CASSLASWETQETQYF. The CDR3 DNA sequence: TGTGCCAGCAGCTTGGCCAGTTGGGAGACCCAAGAGACCCAGTACTTC.

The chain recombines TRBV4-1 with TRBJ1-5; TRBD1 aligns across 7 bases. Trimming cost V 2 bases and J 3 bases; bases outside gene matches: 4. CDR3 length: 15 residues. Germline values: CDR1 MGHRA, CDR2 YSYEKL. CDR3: CASSQTTGTNQPQHF. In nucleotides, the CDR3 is TGCGCCAGCAGCCAAACGACAGGGACCAATCAGCCCCAGCATTTT.

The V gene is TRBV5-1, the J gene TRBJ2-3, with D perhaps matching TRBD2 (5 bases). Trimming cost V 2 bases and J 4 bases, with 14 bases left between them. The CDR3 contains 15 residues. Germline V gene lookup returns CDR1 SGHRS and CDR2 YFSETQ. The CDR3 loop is CASSFIPADSDTQYF. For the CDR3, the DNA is TGCGCCAGCAGCTTTATCCCCGCGGACTCAGATACGCAGTATTTT.

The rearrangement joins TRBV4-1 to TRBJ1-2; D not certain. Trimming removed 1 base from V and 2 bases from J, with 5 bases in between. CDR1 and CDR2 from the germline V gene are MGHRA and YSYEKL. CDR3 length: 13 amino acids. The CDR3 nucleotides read TGCGCCAGCAGCCAAGGACCAAACTATGGCTACACCTTC. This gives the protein CASSQGPNYGYTF.

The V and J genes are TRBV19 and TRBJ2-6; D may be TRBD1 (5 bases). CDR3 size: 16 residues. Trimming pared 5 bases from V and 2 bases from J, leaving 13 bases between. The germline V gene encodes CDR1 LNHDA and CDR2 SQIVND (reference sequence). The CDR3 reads CASSGSGNPGANVLTF. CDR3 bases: TGTGCCAGTAGTGGGTCAGGGAACCCTGGGGCCAACGTCCTGACTTTC.

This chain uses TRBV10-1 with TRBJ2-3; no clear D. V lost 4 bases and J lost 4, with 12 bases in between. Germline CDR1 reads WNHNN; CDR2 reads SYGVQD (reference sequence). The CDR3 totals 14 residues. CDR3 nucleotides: TGCGCCAGCAGTGGGGTAAATAATGCAGATACGCAGTATTTT. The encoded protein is CASSGVNNADTQYF.

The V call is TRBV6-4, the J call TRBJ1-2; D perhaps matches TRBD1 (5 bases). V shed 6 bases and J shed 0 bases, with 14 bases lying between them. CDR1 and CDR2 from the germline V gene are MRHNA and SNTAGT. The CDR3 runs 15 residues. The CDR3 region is CASREGAAPNYGYTF. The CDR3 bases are TGTGCCAGCAGAGAAGGGGCAGCTCCTAACTATGGCTACACCTTC.

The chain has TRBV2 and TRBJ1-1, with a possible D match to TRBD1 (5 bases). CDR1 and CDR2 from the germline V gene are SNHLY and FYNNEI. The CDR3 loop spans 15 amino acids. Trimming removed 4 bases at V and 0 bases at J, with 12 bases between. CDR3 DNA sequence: TGTGCCAGCAGTGGGGGGACTGGTTTGAACACTGAAGCTTTCTTT. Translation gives CASSGGTGLNTEAFF.

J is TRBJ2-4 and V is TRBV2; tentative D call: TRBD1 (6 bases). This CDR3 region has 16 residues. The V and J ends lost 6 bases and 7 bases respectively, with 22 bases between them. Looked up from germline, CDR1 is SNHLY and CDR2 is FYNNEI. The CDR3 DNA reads TGTGCCAGCAGCCTTACAGGGTTTGAGGTTCGCAACATTCAGTACTTC. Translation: CASSLTGFEVRNIQYF.